This section outlines one T cell receptor beta chain sequence together with its context. This sample stems from a study of shared clonotypes between healthy human individuals. V shed 10 bases and J shed 7 bases, with 16 bases lying between them. This CDR3 contains 12 residues. Germline V CDR1 and CDR2: SNHLY, FYNNEI. Method: immunoSEQ multiplex PCR; TCRdb's copy keeps in-frame clones and lacks some. The table has about 2 million clones, 90% to 95% seen once. The receptor comes from a man younger than 30 in good health. The sequenced material came from naive CD4+ T cells sorted from blood. Stated subset: CD45RA+ positively selected. This chain connects TRBV2 to TRBJ2-5; a possible D gene is TRBD2 (6 bases). The CDR3 nucleotides are TGTGCCACCCGGGACTTCCGAGGGACCCAGTACTTC. Translating it yields CATRDFRGTQYF.